This T cell receptor (beta chain) was profiled in a study of T cells in Graves' hyperthyroidism and ophthalmopathy. Study results and caveats: Blood shared most expanded thyroid clonotypes above 0.001.

Amplification of TCR beta CDR3 regions was performed using RNA transcripts as template. The HTBI set primed first-round TCR CDR3 RT-PCR. TCRdb independently ran MiXCR on the multiplex PCR reads; one entry per CDR3 protein. This sample has roughly 500,000 distinct CDR3 sequences, with approximately 49% found just once. This clonotype was seen many times. The target antigen is unknown. The TCR comes from an adult woman with Graves' disease, either hyperthyroidism or ophthalmopathy (not recorded which). The material sequenced was peripheral blood or thyroid tissue (not recorded which).

The CDR3, as DNA: TGTGCCAGCAGCCAAGCGGCAGGGCACACTGAAGCTTTCTTT. Its translation is CASSQAAGHTEAFF. The chain recombines TRBV3-1 with TRBJ1-1, with a weak D call TRBD1 (5 bases). This CDR3 has 14 amino acids. V lost 1 base to trimming and J lost 3 bases, with 9 bases between them. CDR1 and CDR2 from the germline V gene are LGHDT and YNNKEL (reference sequence).